One T cell receptor (beta chain) is described in this entry. Which antigen it targets is not known. Base qualities are missing; no much larger clone stands one base away. The CDR3 has 14 amino acids, counting the end cysteine and phenylalanine. Here the CDR3 DNA is all that survives: 42 bases in frame from base 1. The germline V gene supplies CDR1 SGHRS and CDR2 YFSETQ. V is trimmed back by 0 bases and J by 8 bases, and the junction contains 2 bases that no gene match accounts for. Whole blood was collected in K2EDTA tubes by collaborating institutions according to the institutions' own protocols. For TCRbeta analysis, collaborators shipped samples as frozen whole blood, isolated PBMCs, or DNA extracted from either of those sample types. This specimen comes from a study of blood T cell repertoires in COVID-19 (TCRdb year 2020). With respect to the entire study: Collaborator samples came from the United States, Italy and Spain and covered acute and convalescent phases of COVID-19. The material from the prospective study consisted of cDNA or gDNA derived from T cells, B-cell-depleted T cells, or PBMCs. Subjects who had been exposed to COVID-19, were actively infected with it, or had recovered from it provided the deeply sampled blood TCRbeta repertoires that made up the dataset. The repertoires were released in a freely available public database meant as a resource for research on the immune response to SARS-CoV-2. Samples came from the ongoing ImmuneRACE study (first 160 participants) plus 1,254 subjects from 6 global collaborators. Sample metadata almost always included a de-identified subject ID, COVID-19 status, age in years and sex. Where HLA class I and class II types were available, the types were taken from metadata supplied by the sample provider, not from assay-based typing. Study-wide findings and limitations: Clinical and demographic metadata were provided uncurated, with the amount varying by source and participant.

TCRbeta CDR3 regions were amplified from genomic DNA using the immunoSEQ Assay, a bias-controlled multiplex PCR. The original pipeline was this. Nucleated cell counts per sample were estimated from amplification of reference gene primers within the assay. To quantify the absolute abundance of each unique TCRbeta CDR3 rearrangement, sequence reads were collapsed and filtered. For each sample, productive Simpson clonality was calculated by taking the square root of Simpson's diversity index across productive rearrangements. TCRdb provides this immuneACCESS table in a form limited to in-frame rearrangements. Some clones are lacking; in checked studies, under half of them reflect an unresolved V gene, and why the rest are absent is not known. D and trimming come from the DNA, and the V and J calls and clone size come from that table. Within this sample are 300,000 to 350,000 clones, with about nine tenths of them counted one time only. The ten largest clones add up to about 2.5% of the sample.

This sequence was found in a man between 18 and 29 years old with active or convalescent COVID-19. Material: peripheral blood. The chain couples TRBV5-1 to TRBJ1-4, and 9 bases in between align with TRBD1. The DNA sequence is as follows: TGCGCCAGCAGCTTGGGACAGGGGGTAGAAAAACTGTTTTTT. This encodes CASSLGQGVEKLFF. With the portions outside the CDR3 filled from the reference TRBV5-1 and TRBJ1-4 genes, the complete variable region becomes KAGVTQTPRYLIKTRGQQVTLSCSPISGHRSVSWYQQTPGQGLQFLFEYFSETQRNKGNFPGRFSGRQFSNSRSEMNVSTLELGDSALYLCASSLGQGVEKLFFGSGTQLSVL.